This T cell receptor beta chain was recorded in a study of molecular identifiers for immune sequencing clone quantification. V shed 5 bases and J shed 3 bases, with 9 bases lying between them. The CDR3 is 12 residues long. Germline loops: CDR1 SGHRS, CDR2 YFSETQ. From the PCR reads, TCRdb called clonotypes with MiXCR, one entry per CDR3 protein. In the table there are some 93,000 distinct CDR3 sequences, over 20% of which are singletons. The chain uses TRBV5-1 and TRBJ2-7, with D hard to call. This TCR derives from a human donor in good health. Some libraries in this study had Jurkat cell RNA spiked in. The sample consisted of naive CD8+ T cells from blood, with Jurkat cell RNA spiked in. Subset reported: FACS-sorted CD8+CD4-CCR7+CD45RA+ naive T cells. The CDR3 spells CASSSNSYEQYF. The DNA of the CDR3 is TGCGCCAGCAGTTCCAACAGCTACGAGCAGTACTTC.